This entry features one TCR beta chain sequence. There are many counts of this clone. It lacks a known antigen. No much larger clone is present one base from it, and per-base qualities are unavailable. The label giving this sample's treatment or condition can be read as: high-dose cyclophosphamide on days +3 and +4 as single-agent GVHD prophylaxis. PTCy patients received busulfan and fludarabine conditioning, a related or unrelated marrow graft, and cyclophosphamide on days +3 and +4. The PTCy-treated patients were enrolled in a prospective multi-institutional clinical trial. Peripheral blood and bone marrow mononuclear cells were isolated by Ficoll-Hypaque density centrifugation and cryopreserved. This sample stems from a study of T cells after posttransplantation cyclophosphamide (dated by TCRdb to about 2016). General notes on the study: Using TRB sequencing, the study followed how the T cell repertoire reconstituted after myeloablative bone marrow transplantation in which posttransplantation cyclophosphamide served as GVHD prophylaxis. Samples from 30 to 35 PTCy-treated patients, along with samples from roughly 16 of their related bone marrow donors, underwent antigen receptor sequencing. Blood from all 30 or so PTCy patients with 1-year posttransplant specimens was subjected to TRB sequencing. Up to 3 additional blood samples from 2 to 5.2 years after transplant were also TRB-sequenced in 3 patients, as was pretransplant blood from 4 patients. Because TRA and TRB clonality were tightly correlated in 9 or 10 samples, subsequent TCR analyses were focused on TRB only. Public TRB sequences were checked against a database of over 3,600 sequences associated with responses to pathogens, tumor antigens, self-antigens and alloantigens.

General findings and caveats noted by the study authors: Across over 40 patients, TRB clonality was highly associated with recipient CMV seropositivity and CMV reactivation, and diversity in PTCy patients was similar to diversity in CNI/methotrexate controls. The TRB repertoires of T cells infiltrating skin or GI tract showed only limited overlap with the TRB repertoires of T cells in blood. Donor-recipient similarity was low at 1-2 months but rose over the first year, and later blood repertoires were often dominated by donor CD8+ memory clones.

TRB sequencing was run on genomic DNA with either the immunoSEQ assay at survey resolution or the hsTCRB kit. From the authors' description of their analysis: The immunoSEQ software was used for initial read processing, and the LymphoSeq R package was used for repertoire analyses. Clonality was computed as 1 minus normalized Shannon entropy, and a Gini coefficient was also calculated for each TRB dataset. Phenotypes of unsorted samples were inferred by mapping TRB sequences from sorted subsets of the recipient or donor onto the same recipient's unsorted samples. The immuneACCESS repertoire file appears here via TCRdb, limited to in-frame rearrangements. These files lack a portion of the clones; in checked studies, under half of the deficit traces to unresolved V genes, and the cause of the others is not known. D and trimming were read from the DNA, whereas the V and J calls and clone size are those reported in that table. In this sample, around 24,000 clones appear, none counted once only. The ten largest make up about 1.8% of the sample.

The germline V gene supplies CDR1 SGHRS and CDR2 YFSETQ. Including cysteine and phenylalanine, the CDR3 has 12 amino acids. The CDR3 DNA has 36 bases and is translated from base 1. Deletion took 3 bases off V and 5 bases off J, with a span of 9 bases between the germline ends. The sequence derives from a male patient in his late teens or twenties who received an allogeneic stem cell transplant from a related donor, was CMV-positive, and had no GVHD. After a transplant, some of the T cells may come from the graft donor. The V gene is TRBV5-1 and the J gene is TRBJ2-7; a weak D assignment points to TRBD2 (7 bases agree). This specimen consisted of PBMCs, obtained after allogeneic stem cell transplant with posttransplant cyclophosphamide. The encoded CDR3 is CASSWGGHEQYF. In nucleotide form, the sequence is TGCGCCAGCAGCTGGGGGGGGCACGAGCAGTACTTC.